The 27 T cell receptor beta chains below come from one sample, sequenced in a study of monozygotic twins with inflammatory bowel disease (dated by TCRdb to between 2018 and 2020). The method was 5' RACE. The run used an Illumina HiSeq 2500. TCRdb reprocessed the raw reads; every CDR3 protein sequence is a single record, and DNA is not supplied. This sample's clone table shows about 160,000 distinct CDR3 sequences. The ten largest clones add up to 2% to 2.5% of the sample. The source material was blood. The receptors shown here come from a human donor with ulcerative colitis or Crohn's disease, or a healthy co-twin of an affected twin (not recorded which).

The chain uses TRBV7-9 and TRBJ2-7. CDR3 length: 11 amino acids. Germline V CDR1 and CDR2: SEHNR, FQNEAQ (reference sequence). CDR3 residues: CASAELYEQYF.

The chain links TRBV20-1 to TRBJ2-3; TCRdb indicates TRBD2, and absent DNA this call remains unverified. This CDR3 has 15 residues. Per the germline V gene, CDR1 is DFQATT and CDR2 is SNEGSKA (reference sequence). Here the CDR3 reads CSAFLSGLSTDTQYF.

The V and J genes are TRBV20-1 and TRBJ1-5; TCRdb's assignment of TRBD1 cannot be checked, as there is no DNA. Germline assignment: CDR1 DFQATT and CDR2 SNEGSKA (reference sequence). The CDR3 extends over 14 amino acids. The CDR3 protein is CSASEGAGQGPQHF.

The chain carries TRBV20-1 and TRBJ2-1; no DNA is available, so the TRBD1 call from TCRdb remains unchecked. Germline-derived CDR1 and CDR2 are DFQATT and SNEGSKA (reference sequence). The CDR3 has 11 amino acids. Here the CDR3 reads CSASGRTPQFF.

The chain is built from TRBV4-2 and TRBJ1-1; lacking DNA, the TRBD1 call made by TCRdb goes unchecked. This CDR3 is built from 13 residues. Germline V gives CDR1 LGHNA, CDR2 YNFKEQ. The CDR3 reads CASSRVTVGEAFF.

The chain employs TRBV7-2 and TRBJ2-5. This CDR3 spans 12 amino acids. The germline CDR1 and CDR2 sequences are SGHTA and FQGNSA. The CDR3 sequence: CASSLESGTQYF.

The gene calls are TRBV7-2 and TRBJ2-6; TCRdb's D call of TRBD2 is untestable without DNA. This CDR3 region has 15 residues. The germline V gene has CDR1 SGHTA and CDR2 FQGNSA. CDR3 region: CAERAALSGANVLTF.

This chain uses TRBV10-3 with TRBJ2-6; TCRdb gives TRBD1 as the D gene, but with no DNA this cannot be confirmed. CDR1 and CDR2 (germline): ENHRY, SYGVKD. The CDR3 sequence is 17 residues long. The CDR3 loop is CAIMRDRGSVGANVLTF.

The chain employs TRBV25-1 and TRBJ2-1; the D call from TCRdb, TRBD2, cannot be confirmed without DNA. Germline assignment: CDR1 MGHDK and CDR2 SYGVNS. The CDR3 runs to 16 residues. This CDR3 is CASRPNLGGFYNEQFF.

This chain uses TRBV12-3 or TRBV12-4 with TRBJ2-1; TCRdb lists TRBD2, though no DNA is available to test this call. The CDR3 runs 16 residues. CDR3 in amino acids: CASSPPAGPHRNEQFF.

Here the CDR3 reads CASSLLGAGLDQPQHF. The chain employs TRBV5-5 and TRBJ1-5; lacking DNA, the TRBD1 call made by TCRdb goes unchecked. CDR1 is SGHKS and CDR2 is YYEKEE in the germline V gene (reference sequence). The CDR3 has 16 amino acids.

The rearrangement joins TRBV19 to TRBJ2-3; lacking DNA, the TRBD1 call made by TCRdb goes unchecked. This CDR3 region has 16 residues. Germline V gene lookup returns CDR1 LNHDA and CDR2 SQIVND (reference sequence). CDR3 in amino acids: CASSIGQEGTTDTQYF.

This chain connects TRBV29-1 to TRBJ2-5; with no DNA, the TCRdb D assignment of TRBD1 cannot be verified. CDR1 SQVTM and CDR2 ANQGSEA come from the germline V gene. This CDR3 spans 13 amino acids. The CDR3: CSATNGGGETQYF.

The J gene is TRBJ1-6, the V gene TRBV4-3; TCRdb's D call of TRBD1 is untestable without DNA. The CDR3 covers 16 residues. Germline CDR1 is LGHNA and CDR2 is YSLEER. This CDR3 is CASSQDFQGGNSPLHF.

The J gene is TRBJ2-6, the V gene TRBV9; TCRdb designates TRBD2, a call that cannot be tested without DNA. The CDR3 length is 17 residues. CDR1 and CDR2 from the germline V gene are SGDLS and YYNGEE. The CDR3: CASSFSGGGSGANVLTF.

V gene TRBV20-1 combines with J gene TRBJ2-3; lacking DNA, the TRBD1 call made by TCRdb goes unchecked. Germline V lookup: CDR1 DFQATT, CDR2 SNEGSKA (reference sequence). There are 13 residues in the CDR3. The CDR3 spells CSGGGKGADTQYF.

V and J are TRBV3-1 and TRBJ1-3. Germline V gene lookup returns CDR1 LGHDT and CDR2 YNNKEL (reference sequence). CDR3 size: 15 residues. CDR3 loop: CASSQDFGSGNTIYF.

The V and J genes are TRBV5-1 and TRBJ2-3. The germline CDR1 and CDR2 sequences are SGHRS and YFSETQ. The CDR3 is made up of 13 amino acids. The CDR3 spells CASSLPGTDTQYF.

V usage is TRBV20-1 and J usage is TRBJ2-1; TCRdb reports TRBD1, a call that lacks DNA to check it against. CDR3 length equals 15 residues. Germline lookup yields CDR1 DFQATT and CDR2 SNEGSKA (reference sequence). The CDR3 region is CSARIQGNSYNEQFF.

The rearrangement uses TRBV5-1 and TRBJ2-5. This CDR3 spans 14 amino acids. CDR1 is SGHRS, CDR2 YFSETQ, per germline. The CDR3 loop is CASSFSSDQETQYF.

The rearrangement links TRBV5-1 to TRBJ2-1; checking the TCRdb D call of TRBD1 is not possible without DNA. The CDR3 has 15 residues. CDR1 and CDR2 from the germline V gene are SGHRS and YFSETQ. CDR3 residues: CASSPGDREYNEQFF.

This chain connects TRBV14 to TRBJ2-2. CDR1 and CDR2 (germline): SGHDN, FVKESK. The CDR3 loop spans 13 amino acids. The chain's CDR3 is CASSRSRAGELFF.

The gene calls are TRBV9 and TRBJ2-4. This CDR3 spans 15 amino acids. Germline values: CDR1 SGDLS, CDR2 YYNGEE. CDR3 sequence reads: CASSPTPKAKNIQYF. Variable domain in full (rest from reference TRBV9 and TRBJ2-4): DSGVTQTPKHLITATGQRVTLRCSPRSGDLSVYWYQQSLDQGLQFLIQYYNGEERAKGNILERFSAQQFPDLHSELNLSSLELGDSALYFCASSPTPKAKNIQYFGAGTRLSVL.

The chain carries TRBV7-3 and TRBJ2-3; as DNA is missing, the TRBD1 call by TCRdb cannot be tested. The CDR3 loop spans 15 amino acids. CDR1 SGHTA and CDR2 FQGTGA come from the germline V gene. The CDR3 sequence is CASSLIGASLDTQYF.

V gene TRBV7-3 combines with J gene TRBJ1-2; TCRdb proposes TRBD1, but this gene call is untestable without DNA. The CDR3 length is 15 residues. Germline V gives CDR1 SGHTA, CDR2 FQGTGA. CDR3 sequence: CASSLTPGQIHGYTF.

The CDR3 protein is CASSQDAFGLGYTF. V is TRBV3-1 and J is TRBJ1-2. CDR1 and CDR2 from the germline V gene are LGHDT and YNNKEL (reference sequence). The length of the CDR3 is 14 residues.

The CDR3 sequence is CASTLAGTGELFF. The chain employs TRBV5-1 and TRBJ2-2. The CDR3 is 13 amino acids. Germline assignment: CDR1 SGHRS and CDR2 YFSETQ.